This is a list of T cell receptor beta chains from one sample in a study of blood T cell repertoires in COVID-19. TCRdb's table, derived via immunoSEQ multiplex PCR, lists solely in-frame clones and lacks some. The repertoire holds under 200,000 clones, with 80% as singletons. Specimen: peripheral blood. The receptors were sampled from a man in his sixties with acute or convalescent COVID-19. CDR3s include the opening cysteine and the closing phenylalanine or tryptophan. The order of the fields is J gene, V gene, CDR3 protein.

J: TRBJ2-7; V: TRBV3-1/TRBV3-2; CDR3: CASSLGGQGFYEQYF
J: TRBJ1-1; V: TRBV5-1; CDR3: CASALQRSTKAFF
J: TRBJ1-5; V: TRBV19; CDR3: CASSIRRAVHSRYSNQPQHF
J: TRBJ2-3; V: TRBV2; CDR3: CASTREGNTQYF
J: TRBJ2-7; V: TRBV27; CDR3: CASRTLAGETYEQYF
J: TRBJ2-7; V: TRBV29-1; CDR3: CSVGQGRLYEQYF
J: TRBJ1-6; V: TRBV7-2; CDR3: CASSLGAAGGGRSPLHF
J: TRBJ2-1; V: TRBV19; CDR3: CASSIDLSGGSREQFF
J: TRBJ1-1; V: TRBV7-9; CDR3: CASSSLSGMNTEAFF
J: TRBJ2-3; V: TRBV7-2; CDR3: CASSPRLAGGTDTQYF
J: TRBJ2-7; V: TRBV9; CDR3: CASSGTSGAYEQYF
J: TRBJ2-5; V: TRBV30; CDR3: CAWNGRGAQETQYF
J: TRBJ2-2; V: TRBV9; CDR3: CASSVGEGNTGELFF
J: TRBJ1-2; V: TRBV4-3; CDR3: CASSQTRGGNYGYTF
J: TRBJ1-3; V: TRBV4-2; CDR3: CASSQDKTGNTIYF
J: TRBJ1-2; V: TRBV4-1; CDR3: CASSQPRTGSLYGYTF
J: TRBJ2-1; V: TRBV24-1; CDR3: CATSDQGTGENEQFF
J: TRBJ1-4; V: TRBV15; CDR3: CATSRDRTGSPTNEKLFF
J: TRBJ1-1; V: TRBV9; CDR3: CASSVVGQGMIGAFF
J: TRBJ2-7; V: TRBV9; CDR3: CASSAGGRGEQYF
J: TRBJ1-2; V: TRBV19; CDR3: CASSATGQSPNYGYTF
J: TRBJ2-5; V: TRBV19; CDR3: CASSLLAGVGETQYF
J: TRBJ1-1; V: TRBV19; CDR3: CASRRRNRGPTEAFF
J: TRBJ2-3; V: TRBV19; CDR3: CASSIPGQGQTTDTQYF
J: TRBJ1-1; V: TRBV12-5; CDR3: CASGLGGGNTEAFF
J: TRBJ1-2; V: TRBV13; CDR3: CASSLIARQGRGYGYTF